The TCR beta chain described here comes from a study of spatial heterogeneity in lung cancer. Background on the study: PBMC collected at follow-up were sequenced when available, a median of roughly 25 months after resection.

The time point here: blood at routine non-recurrence follow-up after resection. Whole RNA came from tumor, nontumor lung or frozen PBMC and was sequenced without being sorted. V was shortened by 3 bases and J by 0 bases, with 11 bases between the two germline ends. The CDR3 is made up of 15 amino acids. Germline CDR1 SGHTA, CDR2 FQGNSA. This clonotype was detected a few times. The library protocol tagged each TCR cDNA with a unique molecular identifier. TCRdb used MiXCR to reprocess the 5' RACE reads, holding one entry per CDR3 protein. This sample has 49,000 or so distinct CDR3 sequences; about 11% occur once, and the top ten carry roughly a third.

Sequenced material: PBMCs, taken at follow-up. This receptor was obtained from a male donor with early-stage non-small cell lung cancer. The gene calls are TRBV7-2 and TRBJ1-1, with a possible D match to TRBD1 (5 bases). In DNA, the CDR3 is TGTGCCAGCAGCTTTGGGGCAGGGATGAACACTGAAGCTTTCTTT. Its protein is CASSFGAGMNTEAFF.